These 5 T cell receptor beta chains were all obtained from the same sample, sequenced in a study of T-cell reconstitution after alpha-beta-depleted transplantation in children (dated by TCRdb to between 2015 and 2016). Libraries came from PCR. Instrument used: Illumina HiSeq 2500. TCR libraries were prepared with molecular barcoding, using unique molecular identifiers to normalize TCRbeta repertoire quantification. The public reads were quality trimmed at Q25 with fastp and then assembled into clones with MiXCR by TCRdb, keeping productive beta chains. A single entry per CDR3 protein holds the most common genes and DNA from its merged rows. Within this sample are 450,000 to 700,000 distinct CDR3 sequences, with roughly a quarter of them counted one time only. The ten largest account for just over 35% of the sample. What the treatment or condition label conveys for this sample: allogeneic hematopoietic cell transplantation with graft depleted of TCRalphabeta T cells and CD19 B cells.

The sequenced sample was PBMCs, obtained before TCRalphabeta/CD19-depleted stem cell transplant. The receptors were gathered from a boy in the first two years of life with Wiskott-Aldrich syndrome, due to receive a stem cell transplant.

This rearrangement joins TRBV10-3 to TRBJ2-7; the match to TRBD1 covers 8 bases. V dropped 7 bases and J dropped 0; count of bases not matched to a gene: 5. CDR1 is ENHRY, CDR2 SYGVKD, per germline. The CDR3 is made up of 14 amino acids. For the CDR3, the DNA is TGTGCCATCACCCGACAGGGGTTCTCCTACGAGCAGTACTTC. This encodes CAITRQGFSYEQYF.

In its sample, this clonotype was seen a few times. DNA for the CDR3: TGCAGTGCTAGAGATCCCCAGGGGGCGGGCGAAAAACTGTTTTTT. Translated: CSARDPQGAGEKLFF. The chain carries TRBV20-1 and TRBJ1-4, with 8 bases aligning to TRBD1. Germline assignment: CDR1 DFQATT and CDR2 SNEGSKA (reference sequence). The V segment lost 0 bases and the J segment 8 bases; nucleotides outside the gene matches: 8. The CDR3 is made up of 15 amino acids.

This clonotype was seen only a few times. The chain combines TRBV12-3 or TRBV12-4 with TRBJ2-2, with 9 bases matching TRBD1. The CDR3 has 16 amino acids. The junction had 7 bases not matched to a gene; V was cut back by 5 bases and J by 3 bases. The CDR3 nucleotides read TGTGCCAGCAGTCCGAGAGGACAGGGGCACACCGGGGAGCTGTTTTTT. Translating gives CASSPRGQGHTGELFF.

The chain carries TRBV30 and TRBJ2-4; D may be TRBD1 (5 bases). V was shortened by 2 bases and J by 0 bases, with 5 bases between the two germline ends. The CDR3 is made up of 13 amino acids. CDR1 GTSNPN and CDR2 SVGIG come from the germline V gene (reference sequence). This chain's CDR3 is CAWSRGAKNIQYF. The CDR3 DNA is TGTGCCTGGAGTAGGGGAGCCAAAAACATTCAGTACTTC.

The rearrangement links TRBV3-1 to TRBJ2-5; 9 bases line up with TRBD2. The CDR3 length is 16 residues. The V and J ends lost 4 bases and 0 bases, in that order; junction bases with no gene match: 6. Germline-derived CDR1 and CDR2 are LGHDT and YNNKEL (reference sequence). CDR3 nucleotides: TGTGCCAGCAGCCCCACGACTAGCGGTTACCAAGAGACCCAGTACTTC. Translated, it gives CASSPTTSGYQETQYF.